The clone carrying this TCR beta chain came up a few times. The antigen remains undetermined. Unmatched junction bases numbered 10, after V lost 0 bases and J lost 5 bases. The CDR3 totals 15 residues. Germline values: CDR1 DFQATT, CDR2 SNEGSKA (reference sequence). This entry comes from a study of T cells in Graves' hyperthyroidism and ophthalmopathy. Amplification of TCR beta CDR3 regions was performed using RNA transcripts as template. TCR CDR3 underwent first-round RT-PCR with the HTBI primer set. In TCRdb, the multiplex PCR reads were re-called with MiXCR into one record per CDR3 protein. The sample carries about half a million distinct CDR3 sequences, less than 25% recorded once. Each diagnosis was grounded in clinical symptoms, serum thyroxine and TRAb, thyroid ultrasound, and orbital computed tomography. PBMCs were sourced from approximately 9 ml fresh peripheral blood. General study results and limits: From stable hyperthyroidism, ophthalmopathy was set apart by a 13 V-J model.

This clonotype was sampled from a man aged 18 to 29 with Graves' hyperthyroidism. The chain combines TRBV20-1 with TRBJ2-7; TRBD1 matches at 7 bases. What was sequenced was blood. CDR3 in DNA: TGCAGTGCTAGAGAGGTGGCAGGGGGTGTCCACGAGCAGTACTTC. The encoded protein is CSAREVAGGVHEQYF.